The rows below give T cell receptor beta chains drawn from one sample of a study of radiation and T cells in renal cell carcinoma. Generated by immunoSEQ multiplex PCR, the TCRdb table keeps only in-frame clones and is missing some. The top ten hold approximately 12% of the sample, which has some 150,000 clones, roughly 88% seen once. Source: blood, taken from a patient whose treatment included radiotherapy and nephrectomy. Receptors were obtained from a woman between 45 and 60 years old with renal cell carcinoma. Each CDR3 is given with its conserved first and last residue. Fields, in order: V gene, D gene, J gene, clone size, CDR3 protein, CDR3 DNA. D genes are given only for firm matches. Size values are once, few and many counts, or a class for expanded clones, and some rows have none.

>TRBV7-2|-|TRBJ2-1|once
CASSGDHNEQFF
TGTGCCAGCAGCGGGGACCACAATGAGCAGTTCTTC
>TRBV11-2|-|TRBJ2-7|once
CASSLDRGRTYEQYF
TGTGCCAGCAGCTTAGATCGTGGAAGAACCTACGAGCAGTACTTC
>TRBV6-1|-|TRBJ1-2|-
CASSELGGYTF
TGTGCCAGCAGTGAACTCGGTGGCTACACCTTC
>TRBV6-6|TRBD1|TRBJ2-7|-
CASNSRTGGYEQYF
TGTGCCAGCAACTCTCGTACAGGGGGCTACGAGCAGTACTTC
>TRBV5-1|-|TRBJ2-3|once
CASSLIGAAEDTQYF
TGCGCCAGCAGCTTGATTGGGGCAGCAGAAGATACGCAGTATTTT
>TRBV30|TRBD1|TRBJ2-1|-
CAWDRGSDEQFF
TGTGCCTGGGACAGGGGGAGCGATGAGCAGTTCTTC
>TRBV6-6|-|TRBJ2-3|-
CASQRDVASTDTQYF
TGTGCCAGCCAGAGGGACGTAGCTAGCACAGATACGCAGTATTTT
>TRBV19|-|TRBJ2-3|once
CASSTQGGSTDTQYF
TGTGCCAGTAGTACCCAGGGGGGTAGCACAGATACGCAGTATTTT
>TRBV30|TRBD2|TRBJ2-5|-
CACCGLAGQETQYF
TGTGCCTGCTGCGGTCTAGCGGGTCAAGAGACCCAGTACTTC
>TRBV6-1|TRBD1|TRBJ1-5|-
CASRGTDSNQPQHF
TGTGCCAGCAGGGGGACAGATAGCAATCAGCCCCAGCATTTT
>TRBV6-1|-|TRBJ2-3|-
CASSASPEGLRTDTQYF
TGTGCCAGCAGTGCATCCCCCGAGGGACTTCGCACAGATACGCAGTATTTT
>TRBV6-4|TRBD1|TRBJ1-1|-
CASSERAGQHEAFF
TGTGCCAGCAGTGAACGGGCGGGACAGCATGAAGCTTTCTTT
>TRBV19|TRBD2|TRBJ2-7|-
CASSIEGVAGSYEQYF
TGTGCCAGTAGTATAGAGGGCGTAGCGGGCTCCTACGAGCAGTACTTC
>TRBV11-2|TRBD1|TRBJ1-2|-
CASSPLSGGVGYTF
TGTGCCAGCAGCCCACTTTCAGGGGGCGTTGGCTACACCTTC
>TRBV15|TRBD2|TRBJ2-5|-
CATSRNSRGGETQYF
TGTGCCACCAGCAGAAACTCGAGGGGAGGGGAGACCCAGTACTTC
>TRBV2|-|TRBJ2-1|-
CASMKRSLYNEQFF
TGTGCCAGCATGAAGCGGAGCTTATACAATGAGCAGTTCTTC
>TRBV7-2|TRBD2|TRBJ2-5|-
CASSLAGGKETQYF
TGTGCCAGCAGCTTAGCGGGGGGGAAAGAGACCCAGTACTTC
>TRBV10-2|-|TRBJ1-5|-
CASSAGDTNQPQHF
TGCGCCAGCTCTGCGGGGGACACCAATCAGCCCCAGCATTTT
>TRBV11-1|TRBD1|TRBJ2-7|once
CASSSSDRGYWYEQYF
TGTGCCAGCAGCTCCTCGGACAGGGGGTATTGGTACGAGCAGTACTTC
>TRBV7-9|TRBD1|TRBJ1-2|-
CASSLEAGQVGFNYGYTF
TGTGCCAGCAGTCTCGAGGCGGGACAGGTCGGTTTTAACTATGGCTACACCTTC
>TRBV11-3|-|TRBJ2-1|-
CASSLNRDNEQFF
TGTGCCAGCAGCTTAAACAGGGACAATGAGCAGTTCTTC
>TRBV28|-|TRBJ1-2|few
CASSRTRHKYGYTF
TGTGCCAGCAGTAGGACACGTCACAAATATGGCTACACCTTC
>TRBV29-1|-|TRBJ2-5|-
CSVGHLQETQYF
TGCAGCGTCGGACACCTACAAGAGACCCAGTACTTC
>TRBV6-6|-|TRBJ1-2|once
CASSSWEGSNYGYTF
TGTGCCAGCAGTTCATGGGAGGGGTCCAACTATGGCTACACCTTC
>TRBV2|-|TRBJ2-7|once
CASSEGWATLSSYEQYF
TGTGCCAGCAGTGAGGGTTGGGCAACGCTGAGCTCCTACGAGCAGTACTTC
>TRBV6-6|TRBD1|TRBJ2-4|-
CASSKTGENIQYF
TGTGCCAGCAGTAAAACAGGGGAAAACATTCAGTACTTC
>TRBV7-8|-|TRBJ2-5|-
CASSLGGIQETQYF
TGTGCCAGCAGCTTAGGGGGTATCCAAGAGACCCAGTACTTC
>TRBV13|-|TRBJ1-2|-
CASSPRYLGYTF
TGTGCCAGCAGCCCCAGGTATCTAGGCTACACCTTC
>TRBV5-4|-|TRBJ2-2|-
CASSLDRRRNTGELFF
TGTGCCAGCAGCTTGGATCGTCGGAGGAACACCGGGGAGCTGTTTTTT
>TRBV5-4|TRBD1|TRBJ1-1|-
CASSSNPTGGYTEAFF
TGTGCCAGCAGCTCTAACCCGACAGGGGGATACACTGAAGCTTTCTTT
>TRBV5-1|TRBD1|TRBJ1-1|-
CASGTGAYTEAFF
TGCGCCAGCGGGACAGGGGCTTACACTGAAGCTTTCTTT
>TRBV5-1|TRBD2|TRBJ2-1|-
CASSQTRGSGGSREQFF
TGCGCCAGCAGCCAAACGAGGGGTAGCGGGGGTTCGAGGGAGCAGTTCTTC
>TRBV7-6|-|TRBJ1-5|-
CASSPTEGEGQPQHF
TGTGCCAGCAGCCCCACTGAGGGTGAGGGCCAGCCCCAGCATTTT
>TRBV4-1|-|TRBJ1-5|-
CASSQGPGPNSNQPQHF
TGCGCCAGCAGCCAGGGCCCGGGGCCCAATAGCAATCAGCCCCAGCATTTT
>TRBV7-9|-|TRBJ2-7|-
CASSPRQNYEQYF
TGTGCCAGCAGCCCAAGACAGAACTACGAGCAGTACTTC
>TRBV7-2|TRBD1|TRBJ1-2|-
CASSVDRGYYGYTF
TGTGCCAGCAGCGTGGACAGGGGTTACTATGGCTACACCTTC
>TRBV18|-|TRBJ1-5|few
CASSPNPNQPQHF
TGTGCCAGCTCCCCAAACCCTAATCAGCCCCAGCATTTT
>TRBV7-8|-|TRBJ2-3|medium-sized
CASSLEAGATTYTQYF
TGTGCCAGCAGCTTAGAGGCAGGGGCGACCACATATACGCAGTATTTT
>TRBV19|-|TRBJ1-6|-
CASSPGRRTSPLHF
TGTGCCAGTAGCCCCGGCCGACGGACTTCACCCCTCCACTTT
>TRBV5-5|-|TRBJ1-2|-
CASSLSQGRGGYTF
TGTGCCAGCAGCCTCTCACAGGGAAGGGGCGGCTACACCTTC
>TRBV5-1|-|TRBJ1-5|-
CASREDSNQPQHF
TGCGCCAGCAGAGAAGACAGCAATCAGCCCCAGCATTTT
>TRBV19|TRBD2|TRBJ2-1|-
CASSMSSSGGDYNEQFF
TGTGCCAGTAGTATGTCGTCTAGCGGGGGAGATTACAATGAGCAGTTCTTC
>TRBV19|-|TRBJ1-6|-
CASSIFGGISGSPLHF
TGTGCCAGTAGTATTTTCGGGGGGATTTCTGGGTCACCCCTCCACTTT
>TRBV5-1|-|TRBJ1-1|-
CASRPRRAVNTEAFF
TGCGCCAGCAGACCCCGACGGGCGGTGAACACTGAAGCTTTCTTT
>TRBV14|-|TRBJ2-3|-
CASSPQSGRSTNTQYF
TGTGCCAGCAGTCCCCAAAGCGGGCGAAGCACAAATACGCAGTATTTT
>TRBV7-3|-|TRBJ2-2|-
CASSLNPNTGELFF
TGTGCCAGCAGCTTAAACCCGAACACCGGGGAGCTGTTTTTT
>TRBV5-1|-|TRBJ2-2|-
CASTYDGARNTGELFF
TGCGCCAGCACCTATGACGGGGCAAGGAACACCGGGGAGCTGTTTTTT
>TRBV6-5|TRBD2|TRBJ2-1|-
CASKAGHYNEQFF
TGTGCCAGTAAAGCGGGGCACTACAATGAGCAGTTCTTC
>TRBV4-1|TRBD1|TRBJ1-2|-
CASSQGQGSTWGYTF
TGCGCCAGCAGCCAGGGACAGGGATCTACTTGGGGCTACACCTTC
>TRBV7-9|-|TRBJ1-1|-
CASSFLEGGTEAFF
TGTGCCAGCAGCTTTTTAGAAGGGGGCACTGAAGCTTTCTTT
>TRBV5-4|TRBD2|TRBJ2-1|-
CASSFLAGNYNEQFF
TGTGCCAGCAGCTTTCTAGCGGGGAACTACAATGAGCAGTTCTTC
>TRBV30|TRBD2|TRBJ2-1|-
CAWSQRAGLAGNEQFF
TGTGCCTGGAGTCAGCGAGCGGGACTAGCAGGAAATGAGCAGTTCTTC
>TRBV7-2|TRBD1|TRBJ2-7|-
CASSYTDREAYEQYF
TGTGCCAGCAGCTATACGGACAGGGAGGCCTACGAGCAGTACTTC
>TRBV5-1|-|TRBJ2-7|-
CASSKIGYEQYF
TGCGCCAGCAGCAAAATAGGCTACGAGCAGTACTTC
>TRBV19|-|TRBJ1-2|few
CASGRGGNYGYTF
TGTGCCAGTGGCCGGGGAGGTAACTATGGCTACACCTTC
>TRBV9|TRBD1|TRBJ2-7|-
CASSVGQGAWEQYF
TGTGCCAGCAGCGTAGGACAGGGGGCTTGGGAGCAGTACTTC